Listed here are 26 T cell receptor beta chains from one sample, sequenced in a study of CD8 T cells in Susac syndrome. An amount of RNA that ranged from roughly 0.5 to 1 ug was reverse transcribed with random hexamers. MiXCR, applied by TCRdb to the immunoSEQ multiplex PCR reads, yields one record per CDR3 protein. The data contain around 190,000 distinct CDR3 sequences, 94% of them singletons. Material for sequencing was CD4+ T cells from PBMCs. The receptor set was obtained from a human donor with Susac syndrome.

The rearrangement joins TRBV12-3 or TRBV12-4 to TRBJ1-2, with D tentatively TRBD1 (5 bases). V lost 9 bases to trimming and J lost 4 bases, with 18 bases between them. The CDR3 consists of 14 residues. The CDR3 is CASYSYGTVYGYTF. For the CDR3, the DNA is TGTGCCAGTTACTCATACGGGACGGTCTATGGCTACACCTTC.

Here the CDR3 DNA reads TGCAGCGTTGATATGGGCAGCACAGATACGCAGTATTTT. Protein: CSVDMGSTDTQYF. The chain has TRBV29-1 and TRBJ2-3; D call uncertain. The CDR3 length is 13 residues. The V end lost 3 bases, the J end lost 0 bases, and 7 bases lay between the germline ends. Germline lookup yields CDR1 SQVTM and CDR2 ANQGSEA.

The chain joins TRBV20-1 to TRBJ2-5, with D perhaps TRBD1 or TRBD2 (5 bases each). CDR1 DFQATT and CDR2 SNEGSKA come from the germline V gene (reference sequence). CDR3 size: 13 residues. Trimming removed 6 bases at V and 5 bases at J, with 16 bases between. The CDR3 is CSARDPQRETQYF. The CDR3 DNA sequence: TGCAGTGCCAGGGACCCCCAAAGGGAGACCCAGTACTTC.

V gene TRBV18 combines with J gene TRBJ2-7; 9 nucleotides align to TRBD1. This CDR3 has 15 residues. The trim removed 3 bases at V and 2 bases at J, leaving 5 bases unmatched. In germline, CDR1 is KGHSH, CDR2 LQKENI. CDR3 DNA: TGTGCCAGCTCACCGGGACAGGGTTTAACCTACGAGCAGTACTTC. As protein: CASSPGQGLTYEQYF.

V and J are TRBV6-2 or TRBV6-3 and TRBJ2-7; D is undetermined. With 8 bases removed from V and 0 bases from J, the gap between germline ends came to 8 bases. The CDR3 runs 12 residues. Germline assignment: CDR1 MNHEY and CDR2 SVGEGT. The CDR3 DNA follows: TGTGCCAGCGGGGTCTACTCCTACGAGCAGTACTTC. Translation gives CASGVYSYEQYF.

V usage is TRBV2 and J usage is TRBJ1-1; no firm D call. The V gene's germline CDR1 is SNHLY and CDR2 FYNNEI. With 3 bases removed from V and 1 base from J, the gap between germline ends came to 6 bases. This CDR3 spans 13 amino acids. The CDR3 coding sequence is TGTGCCAGCAGTGACGAGGCGAACACTGAAGCTTTCTTT. This gives the protein CASSDEANTEAFF.

The V and J genes are TRBV28 and TRBJ1-5, with D possibly TRBD1 on 5 matching bases. The CDR3 totals 15 residues. In germline, CDR1 is MDHEN, CDR2 SYDVKM. Trimming stripped 3 bases from V and 0 bases from J, with 9 bases between. CDR3 DNA sequence: TGTGCCAGCAGTTTGGGGGGATATAGCAATCAGCCCCAGCATTTT. Translated, it gives CASSLGGYSNQPQHF.

The chain employs TRBV29-1 and TRBJ2-1, with D uncertain. Trimming cost V 6 bases and J 9 bases, with 9 bases left between them. This CDR3 contains 10 residues. The germline gives CDR1 SQVTM, CDR2 ANQGSEA. For the CDR3, the DNA is TGCAGCGTGGTTGCGCGTGAGCAGTTCTTC. Translation: CSVVAREQFF.

The chain carries TRBV6-1 and TRBJ1-2, with D possibly being TRBD1 (5 bases). The CDR3 contains 13 residues. Germline-derived CDR1 and CDR2 are MNHNS and SASEGT. Trimming stripped 3 bases from V and 7 bases from J, with 12 bases between. For the CDR3, the DNA is TGTGCCAGCAGTGAGGGGGAAGGGGCTGGCTACACCTTC. Protein product: CASSEGEGAGYTF.

The rearrangement joins TRBV20-1 to TRBJ2-2, with 10 bases identical to TRBD1. CDR1 DFQATT and CDR2 SNEGSKA come from the germline V gene (reference sequence). V was clipped by 6 bases and J by 3 bases; unmatched bases: 7. The CDR3 totals 15 residues. CDR3 sequence (DNA): TGCAGTGCCAGTCCCGGGACAGGGGACACCGGGGAGCTGTTTTTT. Translation: CSASPGTGDTGELFF.

The chain links TRBV20-1 to TRBJ2-1; the D gene is possibly TRBD1 (6 bases). V was clipped by 0 bases and J by 10 bases, with 19 bases between them. Germline CDR1 DFQATT, CDR2 SNEGSKA (reference sequence). The CDR3 runs 15 residues. The CDR3 spells CSARDTRFQGYEQFF. The CDR3, as DNA: TGCAGTGCTAGAGATACCAGATTTCAGGGGTACGAGCAGTTCTTC.

This chain joins TRBV5-1 and TRBJ2-3; D perhaps matches TRBD2 (5 bases). The germline V and J ends were trimmed by 1 base and 2 bases, with 17 bases remaining between them. CDR3 length: 17 residues. The germline V gene encodes CDR1 SGHRS and CDR2 YFSETQ. The CDR3 bases are TGCGCCAGCAGCTTGCCCACACTAGGTTCCTACACAGATACGCAGTATTTT. This codes for CASSLPTLGSYTDTQYF.

This chain joins TRBV29-1 and TRBJ2-7; 8 bases map to TRBD2. Trimming at V came to 5 bases and at J to 8 bases, leaving 8 bases not matched to a gene. CDR3 length equals 12 residues. In germline, CDR1 is SQVTM, CDR2 ANQGSEA. CDR3 DNA: TGCAGCGTTTCCGTAGCGGGGAGCCAGCAGTACTTC. As protein: CSVSVAGSQQYF.

The chain carries TRBV29-1 and TRBJ2-7; possibly TRBD1 for D (6 bases). The germline gives CDR1 SQVTM, CDR2 ANQGSEA. V was clipped by 6 bases and J by 3 bases, with 15 bases between them. CDR3 length: 13 amino acids. CDR3 amino acids: CSVQQGAGYEQYF. The CDR3 nucleotides are TGCAGCGTCCAACAGGGCGCAGGCTACGAGCAGTACTTC.

The chain links TRBV4-2 to TRBJ2-5; TRBD2 matches 12 bases. This CDR3 comprises 15 residues. From germline, CDR1 is LGHNA and CDR2 YNFKEQ. Trimming at V came to 5 bases and at J to 5 bases, leaving 6 bases not matched to a gene. DNA for the CDR3: TGTGCCAGCAGCAAAGGGACTAGCGGGTGGGAGACCCAGTACTTC. It is translated as CASSKGTSGWETQYF.

V usage is TRBV30 and J usage is TRBJ1-1, with 7 bases matching TRBD1. Per germline, CDR1 GTSNPN and CDR2 SVGIG (reference sequence). The trim removed 3 bases at V and 0 bases at J, leaving 10 bases unmatched. The CDR3 runs to 16 residues. CDR3 sequence (DNA): TGTGCCTGGAGAACCCCAGGGGGGCGGATGAACACTGAAGCTTTCTTT. Translated, it gives CAWRTPGGRMNTEAFF. The full variable domain, completed using reference TRBV30 and TRBJ1-1, is SQTIHQWPATLVQPVGSPLSLECTVEGTSNPNLYWYRQAAGRGLQLLFYSVGIGQISSEVPQNLSASRPQDRQFILSSKKLLLSDSGFYLCAWRTPGGRMNTEAFFGQGTRLTVV.

The genes are TRBV20-1 and TRBJ2-5; TRBD1 matches 10 bases. After removal of 4 bases from V and 5 bases from J, the junction contained 10 bases not matched to a gene. Germline CDR1 is DFQATT and CDR2 is SNEGSKA (reference sequence). The CDR3 length is 15 residues. CDR3 loop: CSATIDRGLRETQYF. DNA of the CDR3: TGCAGTGCTACTATCGACAGGGGGCTCCGGGAGACCCAGTACTTC.

The V and J genes are TRBV9 and TRBJ1-1; D remains ambiguous. Looked up from germline, CDR1 is SGDLS and CDR2 is YYNGEE. Between the trimmed V and J ends, which lost 2 bases and 1 base, there was a span of 6 bases. The CDR3 has 13 amino acids. The DNA for the CDR3 is TGTGCCAGCAGCGTGAGTCAGAACACTGAAGCTTTCTTT. Translation gives CASSVSQNTEAFF.

The V gene is TRBV20-1, the J gene TRBJ1-6; no firm D call. CDR1 is DFQATT and CDR2 is SNEGSKA in the germline V gene (reference sequence). V shed 0 bases and J shed 1 base, with 13 bases lying between them. The CDR3 extends over 17 amino acids. The CDR3 reads CSAREDALGSYNSPLHF. For the CDR3, the DNA is TGCAGTGCTAGAGAGGATGCCTTGGGGTCCTATAATTCACCCCTCCACTTT.

The chain combines TRBV20-1 with TRBJ2-1; unclear D gene. The CDR3 extends over 11 amino acids. V was pared by 6 bases and J by 7 bases, with 10 bases between. The germline V gene encodes CDR1 DFQATT and CDR2 SNEGSKA (reference sequence). CDR3 in amino acids: CSAVEENEQFF. Written as DNA, the CDR3 is TGCAGTGCAGTGGAAGAAAATGAGCAGTTCTTC.

This chain connects TRBV20-1 to TRBJ1-1, with 7 bases lining up with TRBD1. V lost 5 bases, J lost 0 bases, and 3 bases stayed unmatched. The V gene's germline CDR1 is DFQATT and CDR2 SNEGSKA (reference sequence). There are 13 residues in the CDR3. CDR3 nucleotides: TGCAGTGCTTTGACAGGGATGAACACTGAAGCTTTCTTT. Protein sequence: CSALTGMNTEAFF.

The chain links TRBV18 to TRBJ2-3; 7 bases line up with TRBD2. V lost 2 bases and J lost 2; bases outside the gene matches: 1. Germline CDR1 reads KGHSH; CDR2 reads LQKENI. This CDR3 comprises 14 residues. The CDR3 coding sequence is TGTGCCAGCTCACCAGCGGGGGTCACAGATACGCAGTATTTT. It translates to CASSPAGVTDTQYF.

This chain joins TRBV2 and TRBJ1-2; D is uncertain. This CDR3 contains 13 residues. Germline V CDR1 and CDR2: SNHLY, FYNNEI. Trimming left V 1 base short and J 7 bases short, with 10 bases between. CDR3 region: CASSEGWGAGYTF. CDR3 nucleotide sequence: TGTGCCAGCAGTGAAGGGTGGGGTGCTGGCTACACCTTC.

The chain combines TRBV30 with TRBJ2-7, with D hard to call. The CDR3 is made up of 14 amino acids. Trimming shortened V by 1 base and J by 3 bases, and 13 bases separated the two germline ends. The V gene's germline CDR1 is GTSNPN and CDR2 SVGIG (reference sequence). The CDR3 spells CAWSGGVPHYEQYF. In nucleotides, the CDR3 is TGTGCCTGGAGTGGTGGGGTGCCCCACTACGAGCAGTACTTC.

The J gene is TRBJ2-7, the V gene TRBV7-2; D remains ambiguous. The CDR3 has 14 amino acids. Trimming left V 6 bases short and J 1 base short, with 13 bases between. Germline CDR1 is SGHTA and CDR2 is FQGNSA. Here the CDR3 DNA reads TGTGCCAGCAGTCCCCCCTGGGGATCCTACGAGCAGTACTTC. Amino acid sequence: CASSPPWGSYEQYF.

The chain joins TRBV3-1 to TRBJ1-1; D is unclear. Germline values: CDR1 LGHDT, CDR2 YNNKEL (reference sequence). Trimming took off 0 bases at V and 5 bases at J, with 7 bases between the two ends. The CDR3 length is 13 residues. CDR3 residues: CASSQDEETEAFF. CDR3 DNA sequence: TGTGCCAGCAGCCAAGACGAGGAGACTGAAGCTTTCTTT.